This T cell receptor (beta chain) was found in a study of T cell responses to AZD1222 COVID-19 vaccine. Findings and limits, study-wide: Most donors were white British, females outnumbered males, and clonal diversity was possibly underestimated.

About this clone: What it binds is not known.

Some clones are missing from TCRdb's copy, which holds only in-frame ones; the method was immunoSEQ multiplex PCR. Of about 60,000 clones listed, 70% to 80% are singletons. Trimming cost V 4 bases and J 5 bases; bases outside gene matches: 8. This CDR3 has 15 amino acids. Looked up from germline, CDR1 is SEHNR and CDR2 is FQNEAQ (reference sequence). This rearrangement joins TRBV7-9 to TRBJ1-1; TRBD1 agrees at 9 bases. The starting material was peripheral blood, obtained 28 days after the second AZD1222 dose. This clonotype originated in an adult who received the AZD1222 COVID-19 vaccine. The CDR3 is CASSSGQGGRTEAFF. The CDR3 DNA sequence: TGTGCCAGCAGCTCGGGACAGGGAGGGAGGACTGAAGCTTTCTTT.